What follows are 15 T cell receptor beta chains derived from one specimen sequenced in a study of cytomegalovirus exposure and HLA in healthy donors. PCR amplification relied on 60 Vbeta primers (plus 13 Jbeta primers). Libraries were prepared by immunoSEQ multiplex PCR; TCRdb keeps only in-frame clonotypes and omits some of them. This table holds some 100,000 clones, around 74% found once. Sequenced sample: PBMCs. Receptor source: a woman between 70 and 85 years old in good health and CMV-seropositive.

This clone was detected only a few times. The chain recombines TRBV6-1 with TRBJ2-5, with D hard to call. This CDR3 is built from 14 residues. V dropped 3 bases and J dropped 7 bases, with 15 bases sitting between them. CDR1 MNHNS and CDR2 SASEGT come from the germline V gene. The CDR3 is CASSESLERLTQYF. For the CDR3, the DNA is TGTGCCAGCAGTGAGTCCTTGGAGAGGTTGACCCAGTACTTC.

The rearrangement joins TRBV5-1 to TRBJ1-4; a weak D match, TRBD1 (5 bases). The germline V gene has CDR1 SGHRS and CDR2 YFSETQ. V shed 5 bases and J shed 7 bases, with 15 bases lying between them. This CDR3 region has 14 residues. The CDR3 reads CASSRGGVGEKLFF. The CDR3 nucleotides are TGCGCCAGCAGTCGAGGAGGGGTGGGTGAAAAACTGTTTTTT.

V usage is TRBV4-2 and J usage is TRBJ2-3; 7 bases agree with TRBD2. CDR3 size: 19 residues. Germline CDR1 LGHNA, CDR2 YNFKEQ. V lost 4 bases and J lost 4; bases outside the gene matches: 20. In DNA, the CDR3 is TGTGCCAGCAGCCGCTCCGGATCCTCTAGCGGAGGAGTCCCAGATACGCAGTATTTT. Amino acid sequence: CASSRSGSSSGGVPDTQYF.

This chain uses TRBV2 with TRBJ2-3; 11 positions agree with TRBD1. This CDR3 contains 15 residues. Germline CDR1 reads SNHLY; CDR2 reads FYNNEI. J was trimmed by 4 bases and V by 3 bases; bases with no gene match: 3. The CDR3 nucleotides are TGTGCCAGCAGTGATGGGGGACAGGGGGCAGATACGCAGTATTTT. Translating it yields CASSDGGQGADTQYF.

The rearrangement links TRBV27 to TRBJ2-2; D is unclear. Trimming shortened V by 6 bases and J by 6 bases, and 8 bases separated the two germline ends. CDR1 is MNHEY, CDR2 SMNVEV, per germline (reference sequence). The CDR3 has 12 residues. This CDR3 reads CASSLYPGELFF. The DNA for the CDR3 is TGTGCCAGCAGCCTATACCCCGGGGAGCTGTTTTTT.

The J gene is TRBJ2-3, the V gene TRBV12-5, with 9 positions matching TRBD1. The CDR3 length is 14 residues. Trimming took 7 bases from V and 4 from J; bases not matched to a gene: 6. Germline lookup yields CDR1 LGHNT and CDR2 FRNRAP. CDR3 DNA sequence: TGTGCTAGTGCCACGGGACAGGGTGCAGATACGCAGTATTTT. Its protein is CASATGQGADTQYF.

This clone was seen a single time. The J gene is TRBJ2-7, the V gene TRBV5-4; D call uncertain. The germline gives CDR1 SGHNT, CDR2 YYREEE (reference sequence). Trimming pared 3 bases from V and 0 bases from J, leaving 4 bases between. The CDR3 is made up of 12 amino acids. The CDR3 DNA is TGTGCCAGCAGCTCTAGCTCCTACGAGCAGTACTTC. This translates into CASSSSSYEQYF. Full variable domain (remainder filled in from reference TRBV5-4 and TRBJ2-7): ETGVTQSPTHLIKTRGQQVTLRCSSQSGHNTVSWYQQALGQGPQFIFQYYREEENGRGNFPPRFSGLQFPNYSSELNVNALELDDSALYLCASSSSSYEQYFGPGTRLTVT.

V gene TRBV7-3 combines with J gene TRBJ2-2; TRBD1 aligns across 8 bases. The J segment lost 7 bases and the V segment lost 1 base, leaving 5 bases of the junction unmatched. This CDR3 has 15 residues. The V gene's germline CDR1 is SGHTA and CDR2 FQGTGA. Here the CDR3 reads CASSLNPGGNGELFF. The CDR3 DNA follows: TGTGCCAGCAGCTTAAATCCAGGGGGCAACGGGGAGCTGTTTTTT.

The CDR3 loop is CASSPMTGHNEQFF. The CDR3 nucleotides read TGCGCCAGCAGCCCGATGACAGGCCACAATGAGCAGTTCTTC. The V and J genes are TRBV5-1 and TRBJ2-1, with D maybe TRBD1 (6 bases). V was clipped by 4 bases and J by 5 bases, with 13 bases between them. Germline V gene sequence: CDR1 SGHRS, CDR2 YFSETQ. The CDR3 is made up of 14 amino acids. Variable domain in full (rest from reference TRBV5-1 and TRBJ2-1): KAGVTQTPRYLIKTRGQQVTLSCSPISGHRSVSWYQQTPGQGLQFLFEYFSETQRNKGNFPGRFSGRQFSNSRSEMNVSTLELGDSALYLCASSPMTGHNEQFFGPGTRLTVL.

This chain uses TRBV28 with TRBJ2-1; 11 bases map to TRBD2. The CDR3 length is 17 residues. Germline V gene sequence: CDR1 MDHEN, CDR2 SYDVKM. With 3 bases clipped from V and 7 bases from J, the junction kept 11 bases outside the gene matches. The CDR3 nucleotides read TGTGCCAGCAGTTTCGGGGGCTTGAGACTAGCGGGGAATGAGCAGTTCTTC. Protein: CASSFGGLRLAGNEQFF.

The chain carries TRBV6-5 and TRBJ2-3, with TRBD2 as a possible D gene (5 bases). V lost 4 bases and J 4 bases, leaving 18 bases between the germline ends. CDR3 length: 16 amino acids. Germline V gene sequence: CDR1 MNHEY, CDR2 SVGAGI. In DNA, the CDR3 is TGTGCCAGCAGTTCCTTCTTCGGGGAGAGAGCAGATACGCAGTATTTT. Translated, it gives CASSSFFGERADTQYF.

The chain joins TRBV27 to TRBJ2-3, with 9 bases matching TRBD2. The CDR3 is 14 residues long. CDR1 is MNHEY, CDR2 SMNVEV, per germline (reference sequence). V shed 6 bases, J shed 0 bases, and the junction held 1 base outside the gene matches. The CDR3 coding sequence is TGTGCCAGCAGGCGGGGGGGGAGCACAGATACGCAGTATTTT. Amino acid sequence: CASRRGGSTDTQYF.

This clone was found a few times. V and J are TRBV27 and TRBJ2-2; D possibly corresponds to TRBD1 (5 bases). V was trimmed by 2 bases and J by 6 bases, leaving 10 bases between them. Germline V gives CDR1 MNHEY, CDR2 SMNVEV (reference sequence). The CDR3 runs to 14 residues. The CDR3 DNA is TGTGCCAGCAGTTTAGGCAGGGTGGCCGGGGAGCTGTTTTTT. It encodes CASSLGRVAGELFF.

This clone has only a few counts. The V and J genes are TRBV27 and TRBJ2-7, with D possibly being TRBD2 (6 bases). V lost 9 bases and J lost 1, with 19 bases in between. This CDR3 comprises 15 residues. Germline V lookup: CDR1 MNHEY, CDR2 SMNVEV (reference sequence). The CDR3 here is CARMGGMVSSYEQYF. The CDR3 DNA sequence: TGTGCCAGGATGGGGGGAATGGTGTCATCCTACGAGCAGTACTTC.

The chain links TRBV5-4 to TRBJ1-5; D is unresolved. CDR1 is SGHNT and CDR2 is YYREEE in the germline V gene (reference sequence). Between the trimmed V and J ends, which lost 4 bases and 3 bases, there was a span of 14 bases. This CDR3 has 15 amino acids. The CDR3 nucleotides read TGTGCCAGCAGCCGGGGAGGAGGGTTCAATCAGCCCCAGCATTTT. Protein sequence: CASSRGGGFNQPQHF.